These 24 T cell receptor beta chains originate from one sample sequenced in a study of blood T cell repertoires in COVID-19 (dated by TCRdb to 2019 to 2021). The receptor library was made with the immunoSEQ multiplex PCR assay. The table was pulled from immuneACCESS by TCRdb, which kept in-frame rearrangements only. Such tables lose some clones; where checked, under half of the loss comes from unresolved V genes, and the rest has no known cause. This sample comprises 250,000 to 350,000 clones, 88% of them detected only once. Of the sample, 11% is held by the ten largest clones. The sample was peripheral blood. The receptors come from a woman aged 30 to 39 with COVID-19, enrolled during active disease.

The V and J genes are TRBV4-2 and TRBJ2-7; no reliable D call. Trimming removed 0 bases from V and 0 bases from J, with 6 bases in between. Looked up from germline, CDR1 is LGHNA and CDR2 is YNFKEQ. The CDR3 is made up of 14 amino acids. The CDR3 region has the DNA TGTGCCAGCAGCCAAGATCAGGTCTCCTACGAGCAGTACTTC. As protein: CASSQDQVSYEQYF.

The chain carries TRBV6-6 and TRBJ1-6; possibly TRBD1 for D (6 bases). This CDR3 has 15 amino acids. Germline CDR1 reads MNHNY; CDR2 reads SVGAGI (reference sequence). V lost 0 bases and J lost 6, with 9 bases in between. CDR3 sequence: CASSYSSRGNSPLHF. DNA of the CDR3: TGTGCCAGCAGTTACTCTTCCAGGGGTAATTCACCCCTCCACTTT.

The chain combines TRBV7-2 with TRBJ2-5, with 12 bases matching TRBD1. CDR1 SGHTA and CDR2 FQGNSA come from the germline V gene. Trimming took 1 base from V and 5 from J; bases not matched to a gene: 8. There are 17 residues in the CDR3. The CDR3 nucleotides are TGTGCCAGCAGCTTAGGCGTCCGGGACAGGGGGCTCGAGACCCAGTACTTC. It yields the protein CASSLGVRDRGLETQYF. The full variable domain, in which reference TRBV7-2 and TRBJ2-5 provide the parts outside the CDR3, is GAGVSQSPSNKVTEKGKDVELRCDPISGHTALYWYRQSLGQGLEFLIYFQGNSAPDKSGLPSDRFSAERTGGSVSTLTIQRTQQEDSAVYLCASSLGVRDRGLETQYFGPGTRLLVL.

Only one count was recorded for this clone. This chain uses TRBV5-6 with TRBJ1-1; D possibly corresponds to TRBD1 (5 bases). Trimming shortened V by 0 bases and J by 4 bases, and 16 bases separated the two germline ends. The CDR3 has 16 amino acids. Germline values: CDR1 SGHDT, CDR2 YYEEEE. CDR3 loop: CASSLAGRGTATEAFF. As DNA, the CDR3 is TGTGCCAGCAGCTTGGCCGGGAGGGGAACGGCCACTGAAGCTTTCTTT.

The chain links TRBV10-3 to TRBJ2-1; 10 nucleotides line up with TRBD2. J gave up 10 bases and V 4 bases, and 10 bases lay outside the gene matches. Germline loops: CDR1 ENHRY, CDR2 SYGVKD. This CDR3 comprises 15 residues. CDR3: CAISASGRAEGEQFF. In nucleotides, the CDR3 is TGTGCCATCAGTGCGAGCGGGAGGGCTGAAGGGGAGCAGTTCTTC.

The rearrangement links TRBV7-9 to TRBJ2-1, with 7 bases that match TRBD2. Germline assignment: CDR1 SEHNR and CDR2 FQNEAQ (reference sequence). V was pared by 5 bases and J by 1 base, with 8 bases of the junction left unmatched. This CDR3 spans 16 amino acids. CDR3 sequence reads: CASSLLAGYSYNEQFF. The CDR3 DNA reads TGTGCCAGCAGCCTATTAGCGGGCTATTCCTACAATGAGCAGTTCTTC.

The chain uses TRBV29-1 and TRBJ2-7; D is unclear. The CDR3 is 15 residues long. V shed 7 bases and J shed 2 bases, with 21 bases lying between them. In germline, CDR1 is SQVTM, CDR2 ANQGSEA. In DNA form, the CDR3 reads TGCAGCGCCCAACTTATAGAGCCTCCCCCCTACGAGCAGTACTTC. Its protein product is CSAQLIEPPPYEQYF.

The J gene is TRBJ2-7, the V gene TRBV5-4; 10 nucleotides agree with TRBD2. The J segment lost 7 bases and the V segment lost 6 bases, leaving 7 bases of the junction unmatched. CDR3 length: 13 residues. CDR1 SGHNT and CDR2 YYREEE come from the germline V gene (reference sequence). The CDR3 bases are TGTGCCAGCAAAACTAGCGGGGAGTTTGAGCAGTACTTC. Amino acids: CASKTSGEFEQYF.

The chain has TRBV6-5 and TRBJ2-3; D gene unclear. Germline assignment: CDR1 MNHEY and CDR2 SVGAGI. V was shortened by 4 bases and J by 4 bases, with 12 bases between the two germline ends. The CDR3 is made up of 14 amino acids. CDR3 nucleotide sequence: TGTGCCAGCAGTTTTGGCCAGATGGCAGATACGCAGTATTTT. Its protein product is CASSFGQMADTQYF.

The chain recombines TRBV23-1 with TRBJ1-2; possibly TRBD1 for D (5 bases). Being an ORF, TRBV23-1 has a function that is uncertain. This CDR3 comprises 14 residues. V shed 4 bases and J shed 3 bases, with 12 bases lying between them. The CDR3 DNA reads TGCGCCAGCAGTCGACGCAGGGAGGACTATGGCTACACCTTC. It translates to CASSRRREDYGYTF.

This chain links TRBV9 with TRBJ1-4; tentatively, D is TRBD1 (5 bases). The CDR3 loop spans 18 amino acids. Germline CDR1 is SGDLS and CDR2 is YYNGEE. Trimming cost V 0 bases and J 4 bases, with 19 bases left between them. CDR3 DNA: TGTGCCAGCAGCGTAGTAGGGGAGGGGCCTGGTATTAATGAAAAACTGTTTTTT. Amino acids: CASSVVGEGPGINEKLFF.

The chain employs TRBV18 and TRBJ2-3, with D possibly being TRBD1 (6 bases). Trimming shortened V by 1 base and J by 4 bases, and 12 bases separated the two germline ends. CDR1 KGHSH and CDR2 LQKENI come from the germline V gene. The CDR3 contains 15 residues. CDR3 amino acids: CASSPRTGRADTQYF. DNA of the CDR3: TGTGCCAGCTCACCACGAACAGGGAGAGCAGATACGCAGTATTTT.

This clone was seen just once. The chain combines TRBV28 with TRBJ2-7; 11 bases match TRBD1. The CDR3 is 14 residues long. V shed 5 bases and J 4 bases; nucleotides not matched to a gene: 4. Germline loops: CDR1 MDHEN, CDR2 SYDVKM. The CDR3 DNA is TGTGCCAGCAGTCCGGGACAGGGGGATTACGAGCAGTACTTC. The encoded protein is CASSPGQGDYEQYF.

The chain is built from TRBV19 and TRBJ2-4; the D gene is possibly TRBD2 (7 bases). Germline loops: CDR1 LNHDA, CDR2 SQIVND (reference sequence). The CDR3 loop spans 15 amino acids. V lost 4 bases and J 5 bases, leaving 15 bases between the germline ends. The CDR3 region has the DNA TGTGCCAGTAGTACTGCGGGGGCGGGAGAAAACATTCAGTACTTC. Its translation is CASSTAGAGENIQYF.

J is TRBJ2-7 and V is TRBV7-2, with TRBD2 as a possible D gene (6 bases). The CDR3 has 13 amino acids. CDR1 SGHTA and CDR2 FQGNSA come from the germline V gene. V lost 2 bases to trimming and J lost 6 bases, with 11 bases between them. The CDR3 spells CASSLPGAAEQYF. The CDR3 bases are TGTGCCAGCAGCTTACCGGGAGCAGCCGAGCAGTACTTC. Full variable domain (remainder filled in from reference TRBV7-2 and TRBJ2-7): GAGVSQSPSNKVTEKGKDVELRCDPISGHTALYWYRQSLGQGLEFLIYFQGNSAPDKSGLPSDRFSAERTGGSVSTLTIQRTQQEDSAVYLCASSLPGAAEQYFGPGTRLTVT.

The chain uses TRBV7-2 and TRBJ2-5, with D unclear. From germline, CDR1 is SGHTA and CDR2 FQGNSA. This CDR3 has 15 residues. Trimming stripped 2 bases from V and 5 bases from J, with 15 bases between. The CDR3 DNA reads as TGTGCCAGCAGCTTAATCCGGAGTAGATCGGAGACCCAGTACTTC. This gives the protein CASSLIRSRSETQYF.

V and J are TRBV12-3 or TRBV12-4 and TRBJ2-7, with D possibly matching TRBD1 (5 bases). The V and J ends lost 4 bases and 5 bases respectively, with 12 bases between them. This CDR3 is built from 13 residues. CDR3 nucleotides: TGTGCCAGCAGTTGGCAGGGATATCACGAGCAGTACTTC. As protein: CASSWQGYHEQYF.

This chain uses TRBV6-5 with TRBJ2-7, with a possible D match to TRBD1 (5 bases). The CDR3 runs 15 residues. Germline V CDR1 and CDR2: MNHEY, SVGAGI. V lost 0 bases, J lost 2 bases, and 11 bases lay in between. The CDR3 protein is CASSYSKGRTYEQYF. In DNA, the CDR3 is TGTGCCAGCAGTTACTCGAAGGGGCGCACCTACGAGCAGTACTTC.

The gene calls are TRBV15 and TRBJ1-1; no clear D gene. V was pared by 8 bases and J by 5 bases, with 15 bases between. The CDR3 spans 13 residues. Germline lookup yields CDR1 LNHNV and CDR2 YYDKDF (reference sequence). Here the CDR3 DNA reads TGTGCCACCTCGGGGAGTCGTTGGACTGAAGCTTTCTTT. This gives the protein CATSGSRWTEAFF.

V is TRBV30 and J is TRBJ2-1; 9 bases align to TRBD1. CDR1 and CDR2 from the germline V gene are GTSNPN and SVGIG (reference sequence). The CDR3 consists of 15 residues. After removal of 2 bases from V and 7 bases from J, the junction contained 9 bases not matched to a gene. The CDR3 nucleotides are TGTGCCTGGAGTTCCGGGACAGGGATTAGGAATGAGCAGTTCTTC. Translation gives CAWSSGTGIRNEQFF. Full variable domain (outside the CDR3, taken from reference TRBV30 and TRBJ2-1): SQTIHQWPATLVQPVGSPLSLECTVEGTSNPNLYWYRQAAGRGLQLLFYSVGIGQISSEVPQNLSASRPQDRQFILSSKKLLLSDSGFYLCAWSSGTGIRNEQFFGPGTRLTVL.

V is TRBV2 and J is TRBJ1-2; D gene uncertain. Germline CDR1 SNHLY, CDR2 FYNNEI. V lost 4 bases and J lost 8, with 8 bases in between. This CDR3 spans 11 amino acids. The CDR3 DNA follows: TGTGCCAGCAGTGTGTTCGGGGGCTACACCTTC. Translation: CASSVFGGYTF.

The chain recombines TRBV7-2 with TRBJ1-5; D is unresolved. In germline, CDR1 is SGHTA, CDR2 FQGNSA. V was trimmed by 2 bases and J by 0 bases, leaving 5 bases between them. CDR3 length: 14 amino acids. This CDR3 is CASSLRGSNQPQHF. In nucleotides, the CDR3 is TGTGCCAGCAGCTTACGGGGTAGCAATCAGCCCCAGCATTTT.

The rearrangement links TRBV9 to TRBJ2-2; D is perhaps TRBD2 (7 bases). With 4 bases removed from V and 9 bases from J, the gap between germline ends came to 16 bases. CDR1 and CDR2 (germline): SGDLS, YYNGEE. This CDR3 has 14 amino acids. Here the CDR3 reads CASSPRRGGRELFF. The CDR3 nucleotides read TGTGCCAGCAGCCCCCGGAGGGGGGGTCGGGAGCTGTTTTTT.

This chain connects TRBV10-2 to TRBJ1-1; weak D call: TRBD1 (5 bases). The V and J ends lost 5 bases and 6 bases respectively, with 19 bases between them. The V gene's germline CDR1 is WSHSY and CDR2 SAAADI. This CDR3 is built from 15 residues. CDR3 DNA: TGCGCCAGCAGTCCGGGACTCTCTGGGACCCCTGAAGCTTTCTTT. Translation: CASSPGLSGTPEAFF.